A few counts support the clone carrying this T cell receptor (beta chain). The data derive from a study of OX40 agonist ivuxolimab in advanced cancers. Libraries were prepared by immunoSEQ multiplex PCR; TCRdb keeps only in-frame clonotypes and omits some of them. The sample yields 35,000 to 40,000 clones, more than 70% seen once. Germline V gene sequence: CDR1 WNHNN, CDR2 SYGVQD (reference sequence). V lost 5 bases to trimming and J lost 4 bases; unmatched junction nucleotides: 4. The CDR3 has 13 amino acids. The clonotype was recovered from an adult with an advanced solid tumor such as melanoma, head and neck, liver or kidney cancer. This material consisted of CD4+ or CD8+ T cells sorted from blood, taken in a trial of the OX40 agonist ivuxolimab. This chain links TRBV10-1 with TRBJ2-7; 8 nucleotides match TRBD1. CDR3 loop: CASSNQGAYEQYF. CDR3 coding DNA: TGCGCCAGCAGTAATCAGGGGGCATACGAGCAGTACTTC.